This T cell receptor (beta chain) derives from a study of blood T cell repertoires in COVID-19. Overall study: COVID-19 samples collected from the United States, Italy and Spain covered acute and convalescent phases. T cells, B-cell-depleted T cells, or PBMCs supplied cDNA or gDNA.

In the original analysis: From reference gene primer amplification, estimates of nucleated cell counts were derived. Assay: immunoSEQ multiplex PCR; the TCRdb copy retains only in-frame clones and omits some. V, J and clone size derive from that table, while D and trimming were established from the DNA sequence. The data show roughly 240,000 clones, more than 70% seen once. It was during active infection that Seattle patients were enrolled and then longitudinally followed. The CDR3 is made up of 14 amino acids. Trimming shortened V by 0 bases and J by 11 bases, and 16 bases separated the two germline ends. The germline CDR1 and CDR2 sequences are SGHDN and FVKESK.

The clonotype was recovered from a woman of 80 years or more with COVID-19, enrolled during active disease. The chain joins TRBV14 to TRBJ1-1; TRBD1 might be the D (5 bases). Sample: peripheral blood. The CDR3 region is CASSQDRGSRFAFF. CDR3 sequence (DNA): TGTGCCAGCAGCCAAGATCGGGGGTCCCGTTTCGCTTTCTTT.